These 31 T cell receptor beta chains originate from one sample sequenced in a study of control samples from healthy donors and cancer patients. The data were produced by immunoSEQ multiplex PCR, yet TCRdb's version contains in-frame clones alone and is incomplete. In the table there are 250,000 to 300,000 clones, over 75% of which are singletons. Sequenced: PBMCs. These receptors were collected from a woman aged 55-69 years with lung cancer.

J is TRBJ1-4 and V is TRBV3-1 (or the pseudogene TRBV3-2); tentative D call: TRBD1 (5 bases). V was cut by 1 base and J by 3 bases, with 18 bases left in between. The CDR3 has 18 residues. Germline assignment: CDR1 LGHDT and CDR2 YNNKEL (reference sequence). Here the CDR3 reads CASSQGGASTRANEKLFF. The CDR3 bases are TGTGCCAGCAGCCAAGGTGGGGCGAGTACCCGGGCTAATGAAAAACTGTTTTTT.

V usage is TRBV6-1 and J usage is TRBJ1-2; 12 bases map to TRBD1. This CDR3 spans 16 amino acids. Germline V gene lookup returns CDR1 MNHNS and CDR2 SASEGT. With 2 bases clipped from V and 10 bases from J, the junction kept 11 bases outside the gene matches. The CDR3 protein is CASSETLGTGGVVYTF. The CDR3 DNA is TGTGCCAGCAGTGAAACCCTTGGGACAGGGGGCGTAGTCTACACCTTC.

The V gene is TRBV12-3 or TRBV12-4, the J gene TRBJ2-7; TRBD1 is a possible D gene (5 bases). The germline V and J ends were trimmed by 6 bases and 3 bases, with 9 bases remaining between them. This CDR3 is built from 12 residues. CDR3 DNA: TGTGCCAGCAGCCAAGACAGCTACGAGCAGTACTTC. Amino acids: CASSQDSYEQYF.

The sample holds one count of this clone. The chain is built from TRBV28 and TRBJ2-5; D could derive from TRBD1 or TRBD2 (5 bases each). The V gene's germline CDR1 is MDHEN and CDR2 SYDVKM. V lost 6 bases and J lost 4, with 15 bases in between. The CDR3 runs to 14 residues. CDR3: CASSPGRTVETQYF. CDR3 DNA sequence: TGTGCCAGCAGCCCGGGACGGACCGTAGAGACCCAGTACTTC.

The chain joins TRBV6-6 to TRBJ2-7; 12 bases line up with TRBD1. Trimming took 5 bases from V and 5 from J; bases not matched to a gene: 7. The CDR3 contains 15 residues. Germline CDR1 reads MNHNY; CDR2 reads SVGAGI (reference sequence). CDR3 sequence: CASSNPGQGAHEQYF. The CDR3 coding sequence is TGTGCCAGCAGTAACCCGGGACAGGGGGCCCACGAGCAGTACTTC.

The rearrangement joins TRBV15 to TRBJ1-2; TRBD1 is a possible D gene (5 bases). The CDR3 length is 15 residues. CDR1 and CDR2 (germline): LNHNV, YYDKDF (reference sequence). Trimming left V 4 bases short and J 7 bases short, with 19 bases between. The CDR3 coding sequence is TGTGCCACCAGCACCGGAGGGCAGGGCGGTAGTGGCTACACCTTC. Its protein is CATSTGGQGGSGYTF.

This chain joins TRBV2 and TRBJ1-5, with D possibly being TRBD1 (5 bases). The CDR3 contains 15 residues. Germline V lookup: CDR1 SNHLY, CDR2 FYNNEI. V was trimmed by 5 bases and J by 0 bases, leaving 11 bases between them. Here the CDR3 DNA reads TGTGCCAGCAGTAAACAGGCATATAGCAATCAGCCCCAGCATTTT. This translates into CASSKQAYSNQPQHF.

This chain links TRBV21-1 with TRBJ1-5; TRBD1 is the table's D call and was not checked against the DNA. TRBV21-1 is noted as a pseudogene. The CDR3 sequence is 16 residues long. Here the CDR3 reads CASSHRTGESNQPQHF. The CDR3 nucleotides read TGTGCCAGCAGCCACCGGACAGGGGAGAGCAATCAGCCCCAGCATTTT.

The rearrangement joins TRBV12-3 or TRBV12-4 to TRBJ2-7; TRBD1 might be the D (5 bases). The CDR3 has 13 amino acids. The V end lost 7 bases, the J end lost 7 bases, and 17 bases lay between the germline ends. The CDR3 region is CASTFRVRGEQYF. CDR3 coding DNA: TGTGCCAGCACTTTCCGAGTTAGGGGAGAGCAGTACTTC.

V is TRBV24-1 and J is TRBJ2-1; maybe TRBD1 (6 bases). V dropped 4 bases and J dropped 4 bases, with 19 bases sitting between them. This CDR3 comprises 17 residues. The germline gives CDR1 KGHDR, CDR2 SFDVKD. CDR3 sequence: CATSDKGHPTAYNEQFF. Here the CDR3 DNA reads TGTGCCACCAGTGACAAGGGACATCCGACCGCTTACAATGAGCAGTTCTTC.

This chain links TRBV3-1 (or the pseudogene TRBV3-2) with TRBJ2-1, with TRBD2 as a possible D gene (6 bases). V was pared by 0 bases and J by 14 bases, with 14 bases between. The CDR3 has 13 residues. Germline values: CDR1 LGHDT, CDR2 YNNKEL (reference sequence). DNA for the CDR3: TGTGCCAGCAGCCAAGACTGGGAGGCTGGGGAGTTCTTC. Its translation: CASSQDWEAGEFF.

The rearrangement uses TRBV18 and TRBJ1-3; 10 bases align to TRBD1. J gave up 6 bases and V 3 bases, and 5 bases lay outside the gene matches. The CDR3 consists of 15 residues. From germline, CDR1 is KGHSH and CDR2 LQKENI. The CDR3 bases are TGTGCCAGCTCACCTTCCGGGACAGGGGAAAACACCATATATTTT. Translation gives CASSPSGTGENTIYF.

J is TRBJ1-5 and V is TRBV30, with TRBD1 identical over 7 bases. Germline lookup yields CDR1 GTSNPN and CDR2 SVGIG (reference sequence). The CDR3 sequence is 13 residues long. V lost 5 bases and J lost 5; bases outside the gene matches: 6. The CDR3 sequence: CAWGDRADQPQHF. The CDR3 bases are TGTGCCTGGGGAGACAGGGCCGATCAGCCCCAGCATTTT.

This chain joins TRBV10-3 and TRBJ1-1, with a tentative D call TRBD1 (6 bases). Deletions cut 7 bases from V and 0 bases from J, with 15 bases between. The CDR3 runs to 15 residues. Per the germline V gene, CDR1 is ENHRY and CDR2 is SYGVKD. CDR3 loop: CAIKYGDRLNTEAFF. CDR3 nucleotides: TGTGCCATCAAGTATGGAGACAGGCTGAACACTGAAGCTTTCTTT.

V and J are TRBV10-3 and TRBJ2-3; 9 bases line up with TRBD2. The CDR3 covers 16 residues. With 0 bases clipped from V and 6 bases from J, the junction kept 7 bases outside the gene matches. Germline CDR1 ENHRY, CDR2 SYGVKD. The CDR3 protein is CAISESQRGVADTQYF. The CDR3 DNA reads TGTGCCATCAGTGAGTCCCAGCGGGGGGTGGCCGATACGCAGTATTTT.

This rearrangement joins TRBV3-1 (or the pseudogene TRBV3-2) to TRBJ2-2, with TRBD1 matching 9 bases. The CDR3 loop spans 16 amino acids. CDR1 and CDR2 from the germline V gene are LGHDT and YNNKEL (reference sequence). Trimming removed 3 bases from V and 5 bases from J; junction bases left unmatched: 7. The CDR3 DNA is TGTGCCAGCAGCCATCCTGCCGGGACAGGGACCGGGGAGCTGTTTTTT. This codes for CASSHPAGTGTGELFF.

This clone was counted many times. Other nucleotide sequences from this sample produce the same CDR3. The chain carries TRBV28 and TRBJ1-2, with D perhaps matching TRBD1 (5 bases). The germline V gene encodes CDR1 MDHEN and CDR2 SYDVKM. The V end lost 6 bases, the J end lost 6 bases, and 17 bases lay between the germline ends. The CDR3 has 14 residues. As DNA, the CDR3 is TGTGCCAGCAGGACAGAAATGGACCTGCATGGCTACACCTTC. It yields the protein CASRTEMDLHGYTF.

The chain recombines TRBV3-1 (or the pseudogene TRBV3-2) with TRBJ2-1; TRBD2 is a possible D gene (6 bases). Per germline, CDR1 LGHDT and CDR2 YNNKEL (reference sequence). The V and J ends lost 3 bases and 4 bases respectively, with 10 bases between them. This CDR3 has 14 residues. This chain's CDR3 is CASSHQGLYNEQFF. The DNA for the CDR3 is TGTGCCAGCAGCCACCAGGGACTGTACAATGAGCAGTTCTTC.

Remarks on this clone: One junction end disagrees with the germline gene, perhaps due to a read error. V is TRBV11-2 and J is TRBJ2-2; tentative D call: TRBD1 (6 bases). Germline V lookup: CDR1 SGHAT, CDR2 FQNNGV. The CDR3 totals 16 residues. CDR3 loop: CASSIDRTANTGELFF. The CDR3 region has the DNA TGTGCCAGCAGCATAGATAGGACAGCGAACACCGGGGAGCTGTTTTTT.

The chain carries TRBV2 and TRBJ2-2, with D unclear. Germline CDR1 SNHLY, CDR2 FYNNEI. This CDR3 contains 15 residues. Trimming took 2 bases from V and 1 from J, leaving 8 bases between them. The CDR3 nucleotides read TGTGCCAGCAGTGAACCGCTACGGAACACCGGGGAGCTGTTTTTT. Protein product: CASSEPLRNTGELFF.

The chain carries TRBV5-1 and TRBJ2-5, with D uncertain. The V end lost 5 bases, the J end lost 1 base, and 15 bases lay between the germline ends. The CDR3 spans 15 residues. Germline loops: CDR1 SGHRS, CDR2 YFSETQ. The CDR3 reads CASRYSPGAQETQYF. The CDR3 DNA reads TGCGCCAGCAGGTACTCGCCAGGTGCCCAAGAGACCCAGTACTTC. Based on the CDR3 plus reference TRBV5-1 and TRBJ2-5, the full variable domain is KAGVTQTPRYLIKTRGQQVTLSCSPISGHRSVSWYQQTPGQGLQFLFEYFSETQRNKGNFPGRFSGRQFSNSRSEMNVSTLELGDSALYLCASRYSPGAQETQYFGPGTRLLVL.

The J gene is TRBJ2-7, the V gene TRBV2, with TRBD1 matching over 7 bases. CDR1 and CDR2 (germline): SNHLY, FYNNEI. V lost 5 bases and J lost 7; bases outside the gene matches: 14. CDR3 size: 15 residues. The CDR3 DNA follows: TGTGCCAGCAGTTCACAGGGGAATCGAGTGGGAGAGCAGTACTTC. Translated: CASSSQGNRVGEQYF.

This clone was recorded at least ten times. V and J are TRBV27 and TRBJ2-7; perhaps TRBD2 as D (5 bases). This CDR3 comprises 14 residues. The germline V gene encodes CDR1 MNHEY and CDR2 SMNVEV (reference sequence). The V end was cut by 3 bases, the J end by 5 bases, with 14 bases between. The CDR3 region is CASSFYGISDEQYF. The DNA of the CDR3 is TGTGCCAGCAGTTTTTACGGGATTTCCGACGAGCAGTACTTC.

This clone was observed a few times. CDR3 sequence (DNA): TGTGCCAGCAGCTTAGAATGGGGGACCCAGTACTTC. Translated: CASSLEWGTQYF. The chain uses TRBV7-9 and TRBJ2-5; no definite D call. The germline V gene has CDR1 SEHNR and CDR2 FQNEAQ (reference sequence). This CDR3 spans 12 amino acids. Trimming removed 1 base from V and 7 bases from J, with 7 bases in between.

DNA of the CDR3: TGTGCCAGCAGTTACGCACTTACTCTAGGGAATGAGCAGTTCTTC. Its protein product is CASSYALTLGNEQFF. The V and J genes are TRBV6-5 and TRBJ2-1; D uncertain. CDR1 is MNHEY and CDR2 is SVGAGI in the germline V gene. CDR3 length equals 15 residues. Trimming pared 2 bases from V and 7 bases from J, leaving 15 bases between.

The J gene is TRBJ2-1, the V gene TRBV24-1; D is unclear. CDR1 KGHDR and CDR2 SFDVKD come from the germline V gene. Trimming left V 5 bases short and J 0 bases short, with 13 bases between. CDR3 length equals 16 residues. The CDR3 region is CATSANEVSSYNEQFF. CDR3 sequence (DNA): TGTGCCACCAGTGCGAACGAGGTAAGCTCCTACAATGAGCAGTTCTTC.

In regard to this clone: The same CDR3 arises from other DNA sequences in this sample as well. The chain uses TRBV19 and TRBJ1-5; 8 bases are shared with TRBD1. This CDR3 is built from 15 residues. The germline gives CDR1 LNHDA, CDR2 SQIVND (reference sequence). J gave up 6 bases and V 4 bases, and 8 bases lay outside the gene matches. The CDR3 DNA follows: TGTGCCAGTAGTACCTCAGGGGGCGAGGGTCAGCCCCAGCATTTT. The encoded protein is CASSTSGGEGQPQHF.

The CDR3 here is CAWSSLFYRTYEQYF. The CDR3 bases are TGTGCCTGGAGTTCTCTGTTCTACAGGACCTACGAGCAGTACTTC. The J gene is TRBJ2-7, the V gene TRBV30; possibly TRBD1 for D (5 bases). The CDR3 extends over 15 amino acids. The V end lost 2 bases, the J end lost 2 bases, and 16 bases lay between the germline ends. The germline V gene encodes CDR1 GTSNPN and CDR2 SVGIG (reference sequence).

This clone was found many times. The chain carries TRBV7-3 and TRBJ2-5, with 7 bases matching TRBD1. Germline trimming cut 5 bases from V and 7 bases from J; bases unmatched to any gene: 10. CDR1 SGHTA and CDR2 FQGTGA come from the germline V gene. The CDR3 sequence is 14 residues long. The CDR3 DNA reads as TGTGCCAGCAGCCCGGGACAGCTCATGAGGACCCAGTACTTC. Translation: CASSPGQLMRTQYF.

This chain joins TRBV5-5 and TRBJ1-1; TRBD1 might be the D (5 bases). From germline, CDR1 is SGHKS and CDR2 YYEKEE (reference sequence). Trimming pared 1 base from V and 1 base from J, leaving 8 bases between. There are 14 residues in the CDR3. The CDR3 sequence: CASSLSGGNTEAFF. The CDR3, as DNA: TGTGCCAGCAGCTTGTCGGGGGGGAACACTGAAGCTTTCTTT.

The genes are TRBV5-6 and TRBJ1-3; D possibly corresponds to TRBD1 (6 bases). This CDR3 comprises 14 residues. V lost 4 bases and J 4 bases, leaving 12 bases between the germline ends. The germline V gene encodes CDR1 SGHDT and CDR2 YYEEEE. CDR3 residues: CASSVWTVGNTIYF. The DNA for the CDR3 is TGTGCCAGCAGCGTATGGACAGTAGGAAACACCATATATTTT.